This TCR beta chain originates from a study of T cell responses to AZD1222 COVID-19 vaccine. Study-wide context: Some second doses came at about 4 weeks and others at about 12 weeks; these were pooled.

As concerns this clone: Its antigen remains unidentified.

Assay: immunoSEQ multiplex PCR; the TCRdb copy retains only in-frame clones and omits some. The table records around 160,000 clones, about 91% of them present only once. Broader study findings: Repertoire collection took place solely once the T cell response had peaked. Once two AZD1222 doses were given, Spike-specific TCR breadth and depth went up.

V dropped 0 bases and J dropped 1 base, with 9 bases sitting between them. The germline V gene has CDR1 MNHEY and CDR2 SVGAGI. This CDR3 has 15 residues. This receptor was identified in an adult in good health. Sample: peripheral blood, taken on day 0 of AZD1222 vaccination. The rearrangement links TRBV6-5 to TRBJ1-1; TRBD1 might be the D (5 bases). The CDR3 spells CASSYSGGGNTEAFF. The CDR3 nucleotides read TGTGCCAGCAGTTACTCCGGGGGAGGGAACACTGAAGCTTTCTTT.